Each of the 11 T cell receptor beta chains below was sequenced from the same sample in a study of shared clonotypes between healthy human individuals. Assay: immunoSEQ multiplex PCR; the TCRdb copy retains only in-frame clones and omits some. The sample holds more than 1.2 million clones; 97% to 99% are singletons and the top ten take approximately 0.4%. The sequenced sample was naive CD4+ T cells sorted from blood. Subset reported: CD45RA+ positively selected. These receptors originate from a man aged 25 to 40 in good health.

J is TRBJ2-7 and V is TRBV9; 7 bases align to TRBD1. Germline V gene sequence: CDR1 SGDLS, CDR2 YYNGEE. V lost 0 bases to trimming and J lost 3 bases; unmatched junction nucleotides: 6. The length of the CDR3 is 15 residues. CDR3 nucleotide sequence: TGTGCCAGCAGCGTAGAGGGGGCGTCTTACTACGAGCAGTACTTC. It is translated as CASSVEGASYYEQYF.

This chain links TRBV18 with TRBJ1-5, with D perhaps TRBD1 (6 bases). Trimming removed 5 bases at V and 4 bases at J, with 18 bases between. CDR3 size: 16 residues. Per germline, CDR1 KGHSH and CDR2 LQKENI. This chain's CDR3 is CASSTGSKGLNQPQHF. The CDR3 nucleotides read TGTGCCAGCTCAACAGGGTCTAAAGGCCTTAATCAGCCCCAGCATTTT.

The rearrangement uses TRBV2 and TRBJ1-3, with no clear D. The germline V gene encodes CDR1 SNHLY and CDR2 FYNNEI. The CDR3 length is 15 residues. V was trimmed by 4 bases and J by 2 bases, leaving 12 bases between them. Here the CDR3 DNA reads TGTGCCAGCAGTGTTGCCAGGTCCCCTGGAAACACCATATATTTT. It encodes CASSVARSPGNTIYF.

The chain couples TRBV18 to TRBJ2-3; possible D gene TRBD2, 5 bases. Germline-derived CDR1 and CDR2 are KGHSH and LQKENI. Trimming removed 2 bases at V and 4 bases at J, with 10 bases between. CDR3 length: 14 residues. CDR3 sequence reads: CASSPLAGPDTQYF. CDR3 nucleotide sequence: TGTGCCAGCTCACCATTGGCGGGCCCAGATACGCAGTATTTT.

The chain is built from TRBV7-9 and TRBJ1-1, with D unresolved. CDR3 length: 10 amino acids. The germline V gene encodes CDR1 SEHNR and CDR2 FQNEAQ (reference sequence). V lost 8 bases, J lost 4 bases, and 5 bases lay in between. This chain's CDR3 is CASLGTEAFF. The DNA for the CDR3 is TGTGCCAGCCTCGGCACTGAAGCTTTCTTT.

The V call is TRBV14, the J call TRBJ1-3; TRBD1 might be the D (5 bases). The ends were cut back, 0 bases at V and 9 bases at J, with 12 bases in the middle. This CDR3 is 14 amino acids long. Germline assignment: CDR1 SGHDN and CDR2 FVKESK. The CDR3 sequence is CASSQDNRWSTIYF. Here the CDR3 DNA reads TGTGCCAGCAGCCAAGACAACAGGTGGAGCACCATATATTTT.

The chain couples TRBV28 to TRBJ1-5, with D uncertain. CDR1 and CDR2 (germline): MDHEN, SYDVKM. Trimming left V 6 bases short and J 0 bases short, with 9 bases between. This CDR3 has 14 residues. CDR3 in amino acids: CASSPRVSNQPQHF. Here the CDR3 DNA reads TGTGCCAGCAGCCCCCGCGTTAGCAATCAGCCCCAGCATTTT.

The chain couples TRBV5-1 to TRBJ2-2; the match to TRBD1 covers 12 bases. The germline gives CDR1 SGHRS, CDR2 YFSETQ. CDR3 length: 17 residues. V shed 7 bases and J 3 bases; nucleotides not matched to a gene: 10. The CDR3, as DNA: TGCGCCAGCCGTGAGGGACAGGGGGCGCCGGACACCGGGGAGCTGTTTTTT. It yields the protein CASREGQGAPDTGELFF. The whole variable domain, filled in from reference TRBV5-1 and TRBJ2-2, reads KAGVTQTPRYLIKTRGQQVTLSCSPISGHRSVSWYQQTPGQGLQFLFEYFSETQRNKGNFPGRFSGRQFSNSRSEMNVSTLELGDSALYLCASREGQGAPDTGELFFGEGSRLTVL.

V and J are TRBV28 and TRBJ2-6, with D hard to call. Trimming cost V 3 bases and J 0 bases, with 21 bases left between them. The CDR3 has 20 residues. The germline V gene encodes CDR1 MDHEN and CDR2 SYDVKM. CDR3 coding DNA: TGTGCCAGCAGTTTTTTCCGGGCGTTAAACCAGAACTCTGGGGCCAACGTCCTGACTTTC. Translating it yields CASSFFRALNQNSGANVLTF.

This chain uses TRBV5-1 with TRBJ2-1; 8 nucleotides agree with TRBD1. CDR3 size: 16 residues. V lost 3 bases and J lost 3; bases outside the gene matches: 8. Germline V lookup: CDR1 SGHRS, CDR2 YFSETQ. CDR3 region: CASSSPDRGSYNEQFF. CDR3 nucleotides: TGCGCCAGCAGCTCGCCAGACAGGGGTAGCTACAATGAGCAGTTCTTC.

This sequence joins TRBV29-1 and TRBJ2-1, with 11 bases matching TRBD2. Germline trimming cut 6 bases from V and 0 bases from J; bases unmatched to any gene: 13. The CDR3 extends over 18 amino acids. Germline V lookup: CDR1 SQVTM, CDR2 ANQGSEA. As DNA, the CDR3 is TGCAGCGTCCCCATATCGGGGGGACTAGCGGCCTCCTACAATGAGCAGTTCTTC. Translating gives CSVPISGGLAASYNEQFF.